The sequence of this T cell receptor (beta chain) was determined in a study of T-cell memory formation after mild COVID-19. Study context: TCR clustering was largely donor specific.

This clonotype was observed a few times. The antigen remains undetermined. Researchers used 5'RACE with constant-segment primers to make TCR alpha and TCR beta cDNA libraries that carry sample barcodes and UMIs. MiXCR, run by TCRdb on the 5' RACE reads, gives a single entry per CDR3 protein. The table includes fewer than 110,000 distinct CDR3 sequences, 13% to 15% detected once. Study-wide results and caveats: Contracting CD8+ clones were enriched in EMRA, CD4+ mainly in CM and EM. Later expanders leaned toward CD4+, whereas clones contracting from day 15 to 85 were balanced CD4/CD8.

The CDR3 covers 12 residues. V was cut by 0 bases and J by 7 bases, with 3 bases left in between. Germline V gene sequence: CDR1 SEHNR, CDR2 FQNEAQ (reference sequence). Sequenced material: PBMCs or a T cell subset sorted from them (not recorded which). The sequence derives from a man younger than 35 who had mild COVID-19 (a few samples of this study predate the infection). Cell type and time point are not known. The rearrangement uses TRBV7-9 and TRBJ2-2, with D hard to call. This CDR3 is CASSLAFGELFF. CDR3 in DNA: TGTGCCAGCAGCTTAGCGTTCGGGGAGCTGTTTTTT.